This TCR beta chain was sequenced in a study of T cell changes during pregnancy in multiple sclerosis. Germline V lookup: CDR1 SGDLS, CDR2 YYNGEE. Deletions cut 3 bases from V and 1 base from J, with 13 bases between. The CDR3 has 16 amino acids. This table comes from immunoSEQ multiplex PCR, and its TCRdb copy is limited to in-frame clones, with some not included. In the table there are more than 90,000 clones, about 92% of which are singletons. Sequenced here: peripheral blood, sampled in the first trimester of pregnancy. This sequence joins TRBV9 and TRBJ2-2, with a tentative D call TRBD1 (6 bases). The receptor's source is a female donor with multiple sclerosis, enrolled in a pregnancy study. The chain's CDR3 is CASSGQVLMNTGELFF. The CDR3 DNA is TGTGCCAGCAGCGGACAGGTACTCATGAACACCGGGGAGCTGTTTTTT.